This T cell receptor (beta chain) appears in the sequencing data of a study of T cell responses to AZD1222 COVID-19 vaccine. Study-wide results and caveats: Clonal diversity was possibly underestimated; the donors were predominantly white British and more often female.

Concerning this clone: Its antigen remains unknown.

Using immunoSEQ multiplex PCR, the repertoire was profiled, and TCRdb retains in-frame clones only, with some absent. The sample holds some 150,000 clones, around 91% seen once. V was shortened by 2 bases and J by 6 bases, with 17 bases between the two germline ends. Germline V gene data show CDR1 as MDHEN and CDR2 as SYDVKM. There are 16 residues in the CDR3. This receptor was identified in an adult in good health. V gene TRBV28 combines with J gene TRBJ1-5, with a possible D match to TRBD1 (6 bases). The sequenced sample was peripheral blood, obtained on day 0 of AZD1222 vaccination. The CDR3 is CASSLPPPGAVQPQHF. CDR3 DNA sequence: TGTGCCAGCAGTTTACCCCCCCCGGGGGCGGTTCAGCCCCAGCATTTT. Variable domain in full (rest from reference TRBV28 and TRBJ1-5): DVKVTQSSRYLVKRTGEKVFLECVQDMDHENMFWYRQDPGLGLRLIYFSYDVKMKEKGDIPEGYSVSREKKERFSLILESASTNQTSMYLCASSLPPPGAVQPQHFGDGTRLSIL.